What follows are 6 T cell receptor beta chains derived from one specimen sequenced in a study of identical twins. TCRdb reprocessed the 5' RACE reads with MiXCR, giving one entry per CDR3 protein. The table shows hundreds of thousands of distinct CDR3 sequences, with roughly 9.4% occurring only once. Material: memory (CD45RO+) T cells sorted from blood. Source of these receptors: a woman in her late teens or twenties in good health.

This clonotype was counted between two and nine times. V gene TRBV10-3 combines with J gene TRBJ2-1, with D uncertain. Germline lookup yields CDR1 ENHRY and CDR2 SYGVKD. The ends were cut back, 0 bases at V and 5 bases at J, with 5 bases in the middle. This CDR3 is built from 13 residues. CDR3 bases: TGTGCCATCAGTGAGTCTGGAGACAATGAGCAGTTCTTC. Its protein is CAISESGDNEQFF.

This clonotype has just a few counts. This chain uses TRBV3-1 with TRBJ2-1, with D uncertain. The length of the CDR3 is 14 residues. Germline V CDR1 and CDR2: LGHDT, YNNKEL (reference sequence). The V end lost 4 bases, the J end lost 3 bases, and 10 bases lay between the germline ends. In DNA form, the CDR3 reads TGTGCCAGCAGCCGCCGGGCCTACTACAATGAGCAGTTCTTC. Amino acids: CASSRRAYYNEQFF.

The genes are TRBV10-3 and TRBJ2-7; 7 bases are shared with TRBD2. Trimming removed 6 bases from V and 3 bases from J; junction bases left unmatched: 8. Germline V gene sequence: CDR1 ENHRY, CDR2 SYGVKD. There are 14 residues in the CDR3. The CDR3, as DNA: TGTGCCATCAGCACCAGCGGGACCGTCTACGAGCAGTACTTC. It specifies CAISTSGTVYEQYF.

This clonotype has at least ten counts. This rearrangement joins TRBV5-1 to TRBJ2-7; D may be TRBD1 (6 bases). The CDR3 is made up of 13 amino acids. CDR1 and CDR2 from the germline V gene are SGHRS and YFSETQ. V lost 3 bases and J lost 2, with 9 bases in between. The CDR3 DNA reads as TGCGCCAGCAGCTGGCAGGGGACCTACGAGCAGTACTTC. Amino acid sequence: CASSWQGTYEQYF.

In its sample, this clonotype was seen many times. The rearrangement links TRBV3-1 to TRBJ2-5; possibly TRBD2 for D (5 bases). V lost 0 bases and J lost 4, with 15 bases in between. The germline V gene has CDR1 LGHDT and CDR2 YNNKEL (reference sequence). The CDR3 has 16 amino acids. For the CDR3, the DNA is TGTGCCAGCAGCCAAGATCGCCGGCGGGTATTAGAGACCCAGTACTTC. Translation: CASSQDRRRVLETQYF.

V and J are TRBV20-1 and TRBJ2-5; 7 bases are a match to TRBD2. Germline V gene sequence: CDR1 DFQATT, CDR2 SNEGSKA (reference sequence). The V gene end was trimmed by 6 bases and the J gene end by 1 base; junction bases not matched to a gene: 11. The CDR3 contains 15 residues. CDR3: CSAGRAGDLQETQYF. The CDR3 bases are TGCAGTGCCGGGCGTGCGGGGGATCTCCAAGAGACCCAGTACTTC.